The 32 T cell receptor beta chains in this list originate from one sample, sequenced in a study of Ad26.COV2.S vaccination and SARS-CoV-2 variants. Assay used: immunoSEQ multiplex PCR; TCRdb lists only in-frame clones, some missing. The repertoire consists of around 400,000 clones, with under 90% occurring once and the leading ten covering 7.4%. Treatment described: some 19 received Ad26.COV2.S at low or high dose, single or two shots; about 5 received placebo; per-sample allocation not given. Sampling was done on day 63 after the first vaccine or placebo injection. The specimen comprised peripheral blood, sampled in a trial of Ad26.COV2.S vaccine versus placebo. These receptors came from a person between 18 and 60 years old who received the Ad26.COV2.S COVID-19 vaccine or a placebo.

This clone turned up a few times. The chain joins TRBV7-9 to TRBJ1-5; tentatively, D is TRBD1 (6 bases). The V and J ends lost 3 bases and 4 bases respectively, with 16 bases between them. The CDR3 consists of 16 residues. The V gene's germline CDR1 is SEHNR and CDR2 FQNEAQ (reference sequence). The CDR3 bases are TGTGCCAGCAGCTTCGACAGGAGCTATGGGAATCAGCCCCAGCATTTT. Its protein is CASSFDRSYGNQPQHF.

This clone was seen a single time. This chain links TRBV25-1 with TRBJ1-2; D may be TRBD1 (5 bases). Germline values: CDR1 MGHDK, CDR2 SYGVNS. V dropped 2 bases and J dropped 4 bases, with 14 bases sitting between them. The CDR3 length is 15 residues. CDR3 sequence reads: CASSEMGQGGYGYTF. CDR3 nucleotide sequence: TGTGCCAGCAGTGAAATGGGGCAGGGCGGCTATGGCTACACCTTC.

In this sample, this clone turned up a few times. The chain links TRBV19 to TRBJ1-5, with D maybe TRBD1 (5 bases). In germline, CDR1 is LNHDA, CDR2 SQIVND (reference sequence). The CDR3 contains 12 residues. Trimming left V 7 bases short and J 7 bases short, with 11 bases between. The CDR3 sequence is CASTAGWQPQHF. DNA of the CDR3: TGTGCCAGTACGGCAGGGTGGCAGCCCCAGCATTTT.

This sequence joins TRBV6-5 and TRBJ1-6, with a weak D call TRBD1 (5 bases). The V and J ends lost 6 bases and 10 bases respectively, with 13 bases between them. The CDR3 has 13 residues. Germline V gives CDR1 MNHEY, CDR2 SVGAGI. The CDR3 is CASSGGKESPLHF. The CDR3 DNA reads as TGTGCCAGCAGCGGGGGAAAAGAGTCACCCCTCCACTTT.

This clone was picked up a small number of times. The rearrangement joins TRBV25-1 to TRBJ1-3, with TRBD1 matching 8 bases. This CDR3 has 14 residues. V lost 5 bases, J lost 2 bases, and 2 bases stayed unmatched. From germline, CDR1 is MGHDK and CDR2 SYGVNS. The CDR3 DNA reads as TGTGCCAGCAGTCGGACAGGGACTGGAAACACCATATATTTT. This translates into CASSRTGTGNTIYF.

For this clone: The identical CDR3 is also encoded by other nucleotide sequences in the sample. The rearrangement uses TRBV18 and TRBJ1-2, with D tentatively TRBD1 (5 bases). CDR3 length: 13 residues. V shed 3 bases and J shed 2 bases, with 7 bases lying between them. Germline CDR1 is KGHSH and CDR2 is LQKENI. The CDR3 reads CASSPGDNYGYTF. For the CDR3, the DNA is TGTGCCAGCTCACCGGGGGACAACTATGGCTACACCTTC.

A few counts support this clone. The same CDR3 also results from other DNA sequences found in this sample. V gene TRBV7-9 combines with J gene TRBJ1-1; unclear D gene. Germline assignment: CDR1 SEHNR and CDR2 FQNEAQ (reference sequence). V gave up 5 bases and J gave up 6 bases, with 13 bases separating them. This CDR3 region has 13 residues. The CDR3 sequence is CASSLKGGAEAFF. CDR3 nucleotide sequence: TGTGCCAGCAGCCTCAAGGGTGGAGCTGAAGCTTTCTTT. The full variable domain, with the rest looked up from reference TRBV7-9 and TRBJ1-1, is DTGVSQNPRHKITKRGQNVTFRCDPISEHNRLYWYRQTLGQGPEFLTYFQNEAQLEKSRLLSDRFSAERPKGSFSTLEIQRTEQGDSAMYLCASSLKGGAEAFFGQGTRLTVV.

The chain recombines TRBV5-6 with TRBJ1-3, with a tentative D call TRBD1 (5 bases). The CDR3 consists of 16 residues. Per the germline V gene, CDR1 is SGHDT and CDR2 is YYEEEE. Trimming removed 3 bases from V and 0 bases from J, with 13 bases in between. The CDR3 bases are TGTGCCAGCAGCTCTATAGACAGAGCCTCTGGAAACACCATATATTTT. Translating it yields CASSSIDRASGNTIYF.

The gene calls are TRBV7-9 and TRBJ1-4, with D unresolved. Trimming left V 5 bases short and J 5 bases short, with 18 bases between. There are 16 residues in the CDR3. Germline CDR1 SEHNR, CDR2 FQNEAQ (reference sequence). The CDR3 DNA follows: TGTGCCAGCAGCACTCACCGGATAAGACGGAATGAAAAACTGTTTTTT. Its translation: CASSTHRIRRNEKLFF. The variable domain in full, completed from reference TRBV7-9 and TRBJ1-4, reads DTGVSQNPRHKITKRGQNVTFRCDPISEHNRLYWYRQTLGQGPEFLTYFQNEAQLEKSRLLSDRFSAERPKGSFSTLEIQRTEQGDSAMYLCASSTHRIRRNEKLFFGSGTQLSVL.

The chain uses TRBV7-2 and TRBJ2-2; D gene unclear. The CDR3 has 14 amino acids. V shed 3 bases and J shed 4 bases, with 9 bases lying between them. CDR1 is SGHTA and CDR2 is FQGNSA in the germline V gene. CDR3 amino acids: CASSFALRTGELFF. CDR3 DNA sequence: TGTGCCAGCAGCTTCGCTCTCCGCACCGGGGAGCTGTTTTTT.

V gene TRBV2 combines with J gene TRBJ1-6; D is perhaps TRBD1 (6 bases). Deletions cut 8 bases from V and 6 bases from J, with 14 bases between. CDR3 length equals 14 residues. Germline V gene data show CDR1 as SNHLY and CDR2 as FYNNEI. This CDR3 reads CASQGRTANSPLHF. The CDR3 DNA reads TGTGCCAGCCAAGGTCGGACAGCTAATTCACCCCTCCACTTT.

The chain has TRBV28 and TRBJ1-1, with unresolved D. This CDR3 contains 12 residues. CDR1 is MDHEN, CDR2 SYDVKM, per germline. The ends were cut back, 2 bases at V and 6 bases at J, with 7 bases in the middle. CDR3 residues: CASSLHGAEAFF. For the CDR3, the DNA is TGTGCCAGCAGTTTACACGGGGCTGAAGCTTTCTTT.

The V call is TRBV29-1, the J call TRBJ1-4; D might be TRBD1 (5 bases). V lost 8 bases and J lost 4, with 17 bases in between. Germline CDR1 is SQVTM and CDR2 is ANQGSEA. The CDR3 sequence is 14 residues long. In nucleotides, the CDR3 is TGCAGCACCTCACAGGTGGAGAGTAATGAAAAACTGTTTTTT. Encoded protein: CSTSQVESNEKLFF.

The V call is TRBV7-9, the J call TRBJ1-4, with a weak D call TRBD1 (5 bases). CDR3 length: 16 residues. Germline V lookup: CDR1 SEHNR, CDR2 FQNEAQ (reference sequence). The ends were cut back, 5 bases at V and 8 bases at J, with 21 bases in the middle. This CDR3 is CASSPDSTSGREKLFF. CDR3 coding DNA: TGTGCCAGCAGCCCTGATTCCACCTCAGGGAGAGAAAAACTGTTTTTT.

In its sample, this clone was seen once. This rearrangement joins TRBV11-2 to TRBJ1-1; D is possibly TRBD1 (6 bases). The germline V and J ends were trimmed by 2 bases and 6 bases, with 13 bases remaining between them. Germline CDR1 reads SGHAT; CDR2 reads FQNNGV. This CDR3 contains 14 residues. CDR3: CASSLRNRVPEAFF. CDR3 nucleotides: TGTGCCAGCAGCTTACGCAACAGGGTCCCTGAAGCTTTCTTT.

The chain is built from TRBV5-1 and TRBJ2-5; perhaps TRBD1 as D (5 bases). From germline, CDR1 is SGHRS and CDR2 YFSETQ. The CDR3 contains 13 residues. Trimming took 3 bases from V and 6 from J, leaving 12 bases between them. The DNA for the CDR3 is TGCGCCAGCAGCTCGCAGGGTGGACAGACCCAGTACTTC. This translates into CASSSQGGQTQYF.

The chain carries TRBV15 and TRBJ2-3; 8 bases are a match to TRBD2. The CDR3 has 17 amino acids. V trimming: 0 bases; J trimming: 4 bases; junction bases outside the gene matches: 9. In germline, CDR1 is LNHNV, CDR2 YYDKDF (reference sequence). As DNA, the CDR3 is TGTGCCACCAGCAGAGAAACGAGCGGGAGTGGCCCAGATACGCAGTATTTT. Translating it yields CATSRETSGSGPDTQYF.

This clone was observed many times. The chain joins TRBV4-2 to TRBJ2-6; tentatively, D is TRBD1 (6 bases). Trimming stripped 0 bases from V and 2 bases from J, with 8 bases between. The CDR3 runs 16 residues. Germline values: CDR1 LGHNA, CDR2 YNFKEQ. Here the CDR3 reads CASSQDGGAGANVLTF. The CDR3 DNA follows: TGTGCCAGCAGCCAAGATGGGGGCGCTGGGGCCAACGTCCTGACTTTC.

This chain connects TRBV19 to TRBJ1-4; D uncertain. The CDR3 is 13 residues long. Germline CDR1 reads LNHDA; CDR2 reads SQIVND (reference sequence). Trimming took off 5 bases at V and 4 bases at J, with 8 bases between the two ends. The CDR3 DNA follows: TGTGCCAGTAGTCCCAGCATTAATGAAAAACTGTTTTTT. Amino acid sequence: CASSPSINEKLFF.

The CDR3 region has the DNA TGTGCCAGCAGCCGACAAGCGGGGATGGCCGTCGGGGGGAGGAATACGCAGTATTTT. Translation: CASSRQAGMAVGGRNTQYF. This chain links TRBV7-8 with TRBJ2-3; 7 bases are shared with TRBD2. Trimming cost V 5 bases and J 7 bases; bases outside gene matches: 24. This CDR3 has 19 amino acids. Germline V lookup: CDR1 SGHVS, CDR2 FQNEAQ.

The rearrangement links TRBV9 to TRBJ2-3, with D possibly being TRBD1 (6 bases). Germline CDR1 SGDLS, CDR2 YYNGEE. The V end was cut by 4 bases, the J end by 3 bases, with 12 bases between. CDR3 length: 14 residues. DNA for the CDR3: TGTGCCAGCAGCCATGGACAGCCAACAGATACGCAGTATTTT. It is translated as CASSHGQPTDTQYF. Using reference TRBV9 and TRBJ2-3 for the parts outside the CDR3, the full variable domain is DSGVTQTPKHLITATGQRVTLRCSPRSGDLSVYWYQQSLDQGLQFLIQYYNGEERAKGNILERFSAQQFPDLHSELNLSSLELGDSALYFCASSHGQPTDTQYFGPGTRLTVL.

This clone came up a few times. The rearrangement joins TRBV2 to TRBJ1-3; no firm D call. CDR3 length equals 15 residues. Trimming left V 3 bases short and J 4 bases short, with 13 bases between. Germline V gives CDR1 SNHLY, CDR2 FYNNEI. Here the CDR3 reads CASSEGSWAGNTIYF. The CDR3 DNA follows: TGTGCCAGCAGTGAGGGCTCCTGGGCGGGAAACACCATATATTTT.

This chain uses TRBV6-2 or TRBV6-3 with TRBJ2-1; D ambiguous. V shed 0 bases and J shed 4 bases, with 7 bases lying between them. This CDR3 is 14 amino acids long. CDR1 and CDR2 from the germline V gene are MNHEY and SVGEGT. CDR3 sequence reads: CASSYSVKYNEQFF. CDR3 DNA sequence: TGTGCCAGCAGTTACTCAGTGAAGTACAATGAGCAGTTCTTC.

The rearrangement uses TRBV10-2 and TRBJ1-3; perhaps TRBD1 as D (6 bases). Germline CDR1 and CDR2: WSHSY and SAAADI. Trimming stripped 6 bases from V and 1 base from J, with 10 bases between. This CDR3 has 14 residues. The CDR3 reads CASRTTGSGNTIYF. The CDR3 DNA reads TGCGCCAGCAGAACCACAGGGTCTGGAAACACCATATATTTT.

The V and J genes are TRBV6-2 or TRBV6-3 and TRBJ1-3, with no clear D. Trimming removed 6 bases from V and 4 bases from J, with 4 bases in between. The CDR3 is 11 residues long. Per germline, CDR1 MNHEY and CDR2 SVGEGT. For the CDR3, the DNA is TGTGCCAGCAGCCAGGGAAACACCATATATTTT. Translation: CASSQGNTIYF.

The gene calls are TRBV4-1 and TRBJ1-4, with D possibly TRBD1 on 6 matching bases. CDR1 is MGHRA and CDR2 is YSYEKL in the germline V gene. V was pared by 3 bases and J by 2 bases, with 13 bases between. The CDR3 consists of 16 residues. CDR3 loop: CASSHDLGGTNEKLFF. The CDR3 bases are TGCGCCAGCAGCCATGACCTTGGGGGCACTAATGAAAAACTGTTTTTT.

The CDR3 DNA reads as TGTGCCAGCAGCTTGTTGGGCGGTCAGAACACTGAAGCTTTCTTT. It translates to CASSLLGGQNTEAFF. The chain has TRBV5-4 and TRBJ1-1; no clear D. Germline CDR1 SGHNT, CDR2 YYREEE (reference sequence). Deletions cut 1 base from V and 1 base from J, with 11 bases between. CDR3 length: 15 amino acids.

The V and J genes are TRBV7-2 and TRBJ2-7; TRBD1 matches at 7 bases. CDR1 is SGHTA and CDR2 is FQGNSA in the germline V gene. The CDR3 is 15 residues long. The J segment lost 3 bases and the V segment lost 10 bases, leaving 15 bases of the junction unmatched. In nucleotides, the CDR3 is TGTGCCACCTCACCAGACAGGGAAAGGGTCTACGAGCAGTACTTC. It codes for CATSPDRERVYEQYF.

V is TRBV29-1 and J is TRBJ1-3, with unresolved D. From germline, CDR1 is SQVTM and CDR2 ANQGSEA. This CDR3 spans 12 amino acids. Trimming removed 6 bases at V and 0 bases at J, with 6 bases between. The CDR3 nucleotides are TGCAGCGTGACCGGCTCTGGAAACACCATATATTTT. Its protein is CSVTGSGNTIYF.

This clone was seen a few times. The J gene is TRBJ1-2, the V gene TRBV2; a weak D match, TRBD1 (5 bases). The CDR3 runs 14 residues. V shed 7 bases and J shed 2 bases, with 14 bases lying between them. In germline, CDR1 is SNHLY, CDR2 FYNNEI. CDR3 protein: CASTPGNRNYGYTF. The CDR3 nucleotides read TGTGCCAGCACCCCCGGCAACAGGAACTATGGCTACACCTTC.

The chain couples TRBV18 to TRBJ2-3, with D possibly matching TRBD1 (6 bases). The V gene lost 6 bases and the J gene lost 3 bases, with 10 bases spanning the gap. Germline values: CDR1 KGHSH, CDR2 LQKENI. This CDR3 region has 13 residues. CDR3 DNA sequence: TGTGCCAGCTCGTCTGGACAGACAGATACGCAGTATTTT. As protein: CASSSGQTDTQYF.

The chain is built from TRBV24-1 and TRBJ2-1, with D hard to call. The germline V gene encodes CDR1 KGHDR and CDR2 SFDVKD. The CDR3 is made up of 15 amino acids. V lost 2 bases, J lost 2 bases, and 9 bases lay in between. The CDR3 is CATSDYGTAYNEQFF. CDR3 DNA: TGTGCCACCAGTGATTATGGTACCGCCTACAATGAGCAGTTCTTC.